This TCR beta chain was sequenced during a study of molecular identifiers for immune sequencing clone quantification. In the study overall: Five portions were made in replicates from RNA of approximately 22,000 or 94,000 naive CD8 cells, and four underwent sequencing. Findings of the study overall: In naive cells, under 1% of molecules belonged to clones above 20 RNA copies, against over 97% in effector cells.

The sample holds many counts of this clonotype. Its antigen is still unknown. Per germline, CDR1 SEHNR and CDR2 FQNEAQ (reference sequence). V dropped 5 bases and J dropped 0 bases, with 11 bases sitting between them. There are 14 residues in the CDR3. One entry per CDR3 protein, called by TCRdb with MiXCR from the PCR reads. The repertoire holds approximately 90,000 distinct CDR3 sequences, around 23% seen once, with 0.85% to 1.2% in the top ten. The chain joins TRBV7-9 to TRBJ2-7; D gene uncertain. The sequence derives from a human donor in good health. Some libraries in this study had Jurkat cell RNA spiked in. Material: naive CD8+ T cells from blood, with Jurkat cell RNA spiked in. Indicated subset: FACS-sorted CD8+CD4-CCR7+CD45RA+ naive T cells. The CDR3 DNA sequence: TGTGCCAGCAGCCCCATCGAGGCCTCCTACGAGCAGTACTTC. This gives the protein CASSPIEASYEQYF.